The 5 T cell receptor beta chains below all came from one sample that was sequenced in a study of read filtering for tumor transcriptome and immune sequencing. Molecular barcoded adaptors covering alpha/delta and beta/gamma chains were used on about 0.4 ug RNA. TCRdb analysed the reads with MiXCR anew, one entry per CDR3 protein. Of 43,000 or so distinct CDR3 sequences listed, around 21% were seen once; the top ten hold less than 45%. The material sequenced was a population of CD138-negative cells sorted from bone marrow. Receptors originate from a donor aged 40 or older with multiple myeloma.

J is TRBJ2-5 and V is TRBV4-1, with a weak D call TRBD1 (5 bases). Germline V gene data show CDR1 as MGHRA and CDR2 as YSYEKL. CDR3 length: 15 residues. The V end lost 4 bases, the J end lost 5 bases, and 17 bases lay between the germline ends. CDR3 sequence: CASSPNQGFGETQYF. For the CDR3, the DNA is TGCGCCAGCAGCCCGAACCAGGGTTTCGGGGAGACCCAGTACTTC.

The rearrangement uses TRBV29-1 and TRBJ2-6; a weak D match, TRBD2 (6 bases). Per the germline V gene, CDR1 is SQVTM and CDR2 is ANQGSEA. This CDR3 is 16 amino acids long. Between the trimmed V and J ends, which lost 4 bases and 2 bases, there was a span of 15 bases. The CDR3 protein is CSVANVGGTGANVLTF. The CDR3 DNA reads TGCAGCGTTGCGAACGTCGGGGGAACTGGGGCCAACGTCCTGACTTTC.

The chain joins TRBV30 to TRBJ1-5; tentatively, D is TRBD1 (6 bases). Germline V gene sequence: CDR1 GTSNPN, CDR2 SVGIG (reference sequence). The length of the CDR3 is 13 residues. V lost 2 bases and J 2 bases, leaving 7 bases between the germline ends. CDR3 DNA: TGTGCCTGGAGTCGACAGGGCAATCAGCCCCAGCATTTT. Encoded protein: CAWSRQGNQPQHF.

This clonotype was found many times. Here the CDR3 reads CASSLRQGKDTGELFF. DNA for the CDR3: TGTGCCAGCAGCCTTAGACAGGGGAAGGACACCGGGGAGCTGTTTTTT. The chain links TRBV7-6 to TRBJ2-2; 8 bases align to TRBD1. Germline assignment: CDR1 SGHVS and CDR2 FNYEAQ. CDR3 length: 16 residues. Germline trimming cut 5 bases from V and 3 bases from J; bases unmatched to any gene: 8.

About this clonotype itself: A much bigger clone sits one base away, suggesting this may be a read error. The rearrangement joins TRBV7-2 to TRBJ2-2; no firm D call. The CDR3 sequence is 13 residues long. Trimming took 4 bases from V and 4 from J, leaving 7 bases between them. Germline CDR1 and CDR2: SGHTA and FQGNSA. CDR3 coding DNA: TGTGCCAGCAGCTCCAGAAGCACCGGGGAGCTGTTTTTT. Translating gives CASSSRSTGELFF.